This TCR beta chain was captured in a study of blood T cell repertoires in COVID-19. Per the original methods: Estimation of nucleated cell counts was performed using reference gene primer amplification. Here immunoSEQ multiplex PCR was the method, and the copy in TCRdb shows in-frame clones only, minus some. From that table come the V and J calls and clone size; the DNA was used to work out D and trimming. This table has about 210,000 clones, around 83% appearing once. Germline lookup yields CDR1 KGHSH and CDR2 LQKENI. This CDR3 comprises 18 residues. V gave up 3 bases and J gave up 1 base, with 21 bases separating them.

Source material: peripheral blood. This receptor was taken from a woman in her 50s with acute or convalescent COVID-19. The chain recombines TRBV18 with TRBJ1-1; a possible D gene is TRBD1 (6 bases). CDR3 DNA sequence: TGTGCCAGCTCACCCTTGGGGGGGGGCTTATCAGCGAACACTGAAGCTTTCTTT. Amino acids: CASSPLGGGLSANTEAFF.